The 32 T cell receptor beta chains below all came from one sample that was sequenced in a study of long-term antiretroviral therapy in people with HIV. The run of the v3.0 immunoSEQ assay was at survey level. Produced via immunoSEQ multiplex PCR; TCRdb's table is partial and in-frame only. The sample has 4,800 or so clones; about 88% are singletons. Sequenced material: unsorted PBMCs, taken 1.3 years after starting antiretroviral therapy. These receptors all come from a woman aged 45 to 65 with HIV.

This rearrangement joins TRBV18 to TRBJ1-5, with 8 bases aligning to TRBD1. CDR3 length equals 14 residues. With V trimmed by 6 bases and J by 9 bases, 10 bases remained unmatched. Germline loops: CDR1 KGHSH, CDR2 LQKENI. The CDR3 region is CASSSDRARGPQHF. The CDR3 region has the DNA TGTGCCAGCTCGTCGGACAGGGCGAGGGGGCCCCAGCATTTT.

This clone was seen a few times. The J gene is TRBJ2-7, the V gene TRBV6-1, with TRBD2 identical over 10 bases. The CDR3 sequence is 13 residues long. Losses at the gene ends were 9 bases for V and 3 bases for J; bases not matched to a gene: 5. The germline gives CDR1 MNHNS, CDR2 SASEGT. This chain's CDR3 is CASSLAGDYEQYF. CDR3 in DNA: TGTGCCAGTTCTCTAGCGGGGGACTACGAGCAGTACTTC.

In DNA form, the CDR3 reads TGTGCCTTTCAGGGGGACTCCTATAATTCACCCCTCCACTTT. It encodes CAFQGDSYNSPLHF. The chain combines TRBV30 with TRBJ1-6, with 7 nucleotides matching TRBD1. V gave up 7 bases and J gave up 0 bases; unmatched junction bases: 3. The CDR3 contains 14 residues. From germline, CDR1 is GTSNPN and CDR2 SVGIG (reference sequence).

The chain is built from TRBV7-8 and TRBJ2-1; 8 bases match TRBD2. The length of the CDR3 is 15 residues. Trimming took 0 bases from V and 8 from J; bases not matched to a gene: 6. Germline V lookup: CDR1 SGHVS, CDR2 FQNEAQ. The chain's CDR3 is CASSLAGRGVDEQFF. DNA for the CDR3: TGTGCCAGCAGCTTAGCCGGGCGGGGGGTCGATGAGCAGTTCTTC.

V and J are TRBV5-4 and TRBJ2-6, with D perhaps TRBD1 or TRBD2 (5 bases each). There are 15 residues in the CDR3. CDR1 is SGHNT, CDR2 YYREEE, per germline (reference sequence). V was pared by 5 bases and J by 4 bases, with 13 bases between. CDR3 sequence (DNA): TGTGCCAGCAGGGTGCAGGGAGCCGGGGCCAACGTCCTGACTTTC. Translated: CASRVQGAGANVLTF.

In nucleotides, the CDR3 is TGTGCCAGCAGTGAGCCGGGAGCATTGAACTATGGCTACACCTTC. This encodes CASSEPGALNYGYTF. This sequence joins TRBV25-1 and TRBJ1-2, with D unclear. Germline values: CDR1 MGHDK, CDR2 SYGVNS. The CDR3 totals 15 residues. Trimming removed 3 bases at V and 2 bases at J, with 13 bases between.

This clone was seen just once. The chain employs TRBV23-1 and TRBJ1-1; maybe TRBD1 (5 bases). TRBV23-1 falls under the ORF class, with uncertain function. This CDR3 region has 13 residues. Trimming removed 2 bases from V and 6 bases from J, with 10 bases in between. DNA for the CDR3: TGCGCCAGCAGTCAACCGGGGCCCTCTGAAGCTTTCTTT. Its translation: CASSQPGPSEAFF.

CDR3 protein: CASTRTWSQGNNQPQHF. CDR3 sequence (DNA): TGTGCCAGCACTCGCACCTGGAGTCAGGGAAACAATCAGCCCCAGCATTTT. V gene TRBV5-5 combines with J gene TRBJ1-5; TRBD1 might be the D (5 bases). Germline V gene lookup returns CDR1 SGHKS and CDR2 YYEKEE (reference sequence). The CDR3 has 17 residues. Trimming cost V 6 bases and J 3 bases, with 22 bases left between them.

The chain employs TRBV28 and TRBJ1-4, with TRBD1 matching 8 bases. V lost 8 bases to trimming and J lost 0 bases; unmatched junction nucleotides: 17. The germline gives CDR1 MDHEN, CDR2 SYDVKM. The CDR3 runs 19 residues. CDR3 DNA sequence: TGTGCCAGCGTCTTTAAAACCCCTACAGGGGGAGCAACTAATGAAAAACTGTTTTTT. Its translation: CASVFKTPTGGATNEKLFF.

This clone has just one count. This chain uses TRBV20-1 with TRBJ2-5; D not resolved. The CDR3 spans 10 residues. In germline, CDR1 is DFQATT, CDR2 SNEGSKA (reference sequence). Trimming removed 6 bases at V and 4 bases at J, with 6 bases between. CDR3 loop: CSAQRETQYF. CDR3 nucleotide sequence: TGCAGTGCCCAAAGAGAGACCCAGTACTTC.

The rearrangement joins TRBV6-6 to TRBJ2-4; unclear D gene. The CDR3 runs to 14 residues. Germline CDR1 MNHNY, CDR2 SVGAGI (reference sequence). Trimming left V 4 bases short and J 0 bases short, with 7 bases between. This CDR3 is CASSLNVAKNIQYF. The CDR3 coding sequence is TGTGCCAGCAGTTTGAACGTAGCCAAAAACATTCAGTACTTC.

V is TRBV15 and J is TRBJ2-5; no reliable D call. The V end lost 3 bases, the J end lost 7 bases, and 18 bases lay between the germline ends. This CDR3 contains 15 residues. Germline V lookup: CDR1 LNHNV, CDR2 YYDKDF (reference sequence). CDR3 protein: CATSSGNDGPGTQYF. DNA of the CDR3: TGTGCCACCAGCAGCGGTAACGACGGGCCCGGGACCCAGTACTTC.

In DNA, the CDR3 is TGCAGCGTTGAAGTCCGGGACAAGGTCAGCTACAATGAGCAGTTCTTC. Encoded protein: CSVEVRDKVSYNEQFF. The V and J genes are TRBV29-1 and TRBJ2-1, with a tentative D call TRBD1 (6 bases). V dropped 1 base and J dropped 3 bases, with 16 bases sitting between them. CDR3 length: 16 residues. Germline CDR1 and CDR2: SQVTM and ANQGSEA.

The chain carries TRBV19 and TRBJ1-1, with 10 bases aligning to TRBD1. CDR1 and CDR2 (germline): LNHDA, SQIVND (reference sequence). The V segment lost 2 bases and the J segment 6 bases; nucleotides outside the gene matches: 6. This CDR3 is 15 amino acids long. The CDR3, as DNA: TGTGCCAGTAGTATACGGGACAGGGGTAGCGCTGAAGCTTTCTTT. Translation gives CASSIRDRGSAEAFF. Full variable domain (remainder filled in from reference TRBV19 and TRBJ1-1): DGGITQSPKYLFRKEGQNVTLSCEQNLNHDAMYWYRQDPGQGLRLIYYSQIVNDFQKGDIAEGYSVSREKKESFPLTVTSAQKNPTAFYLCASSIRDRGSAEAFFGQGTRLTVV.

The gene calls are TRBV7-8 and TRBJ2-6; 9 positions match TRBD1. V was clipped by 5 bases and J by 2 bases; unmatched bases: 10. Germline assignment: CDR1 SGHVS and CDR2 FQNEAQ. The CDR3 runs to 18 residues. CDR3 loop: CASSTRTGDWTGANVLTF. CDR3 DNA sequence: TGTGCCAGCAGCACACGGACAGGGGATTGGACTGGGGCCAACGTCCTGACTTTC.

The J gene is TRBJ1-1, the V gene TRBV6-5, with 8 positions matching TRBD1. Germline V gene lookup returns CDR1 MNHEY and CDR2 SVGAGI. The V gene end was trimmed by 0 bases and the J gene end by 2 bases; junction bases not matched to a gene: 5. The length of the CDR3 is 16 residues. The CDR3 here is CASSYSMGTGNTEAFF. The CDR3 bases are TGTGCCAGCAGTTACTCGATGGGGACAGGAAACACTGAAGCTTTCTTT.

V is TRBV5-1 and J is TRBJ2-1, with TRBD2 identical over 10 bases. V lost 1 base to trimming and J lost 1 base; unmatched junction nucleotides: 14. The CDR3 covers 20 residues. The germline V gene encodes CDR1 SGHRS and CDR2 YFSETQ. The CDR3 loop reads CASSLFTAGGLGWSYNEQFF. The CDR3 DNA is TGCGCCAGCAGCTTGTTCACAGCGGGGGGGCTCGGATGGTCCTACAATGAGCAGTTCTTC. The complete variable domain, with remaining parts taken from reference TRBV5-1 and TRBJ2-1, reads KAGVTQTPRYLIKTRGQQVTLSCSPISGHRSVSWYQQTPGQGLQFLFEYFSETQRNKGNFPGRFSGRQFSNSRSEMNVSTLELGDSALYLCASSLFTAGGLGWSYNEQFFGPGTRLTVL.

CDR3 DNA sequence: TGTGCCACCAGCAGAGATCGAACTACCTCTGGAAACACCATATATTTT. It yields the protein CATSRDRTTSGNTIYF. This sequence joins TRBV15 and TRBJ1-3, with unresolved D. CDR3 length: 16 amino acids. In germline, CDR1 is LNHNV, CDR2 YYDKDF (reference sequence). The V end lost 0 bases, the J end lost 0 bases, and 9 bases lay between the germline ends.

The CDR3 bases are TGTGCCAGCAGTCCTTTTGCCCGACCAACAGGGAGTAACTATGGCTACACCTTC. Protein product: CASSPFARPTGSNYGYTF. The rearrangement uses TRBV27 and TRBJ1-2; D perhaps matches TRBD1 (6 bases). The CDR3 length is 18 residues. Trimming removed 5 bases at V and 1 base at J, with 23 bases between. Germline CDR1 reads MNHEY; CDR2 reads SMNVEV (reference sequence).

About this clone: The CDR3 end shows no conserved phenylalanine or tryptophan, and so a read error is likely. The DNA is left out, because the CDR3 cannot be placed on it with certainty; the CDR3 is given as TCRdb lists it. This chain links TRBV21-1 with TRBJ2-7; the table gives TRBD1 as D, unverified against the DNA. TRBV21-1 is a pseudogene. The CDR3 totals 9 residues, both ends included. The CDR3 reads CASTPNWGI.

DNA for the CDR3: TGTGCCAGCAGAACAGGGGGTGTCAATCAGCCCCAGCATTTT. Amino acids: CASRTGGVNQPQHF. The chain couples TRBV28 to TRBJ1-5; 8 bases are shared with TRBD1. CDR3 length: 14 residues. Germline CDR1 and CDR2: MDHEN and SYDVKM. J gave up 3 bases and V 6 bases, and 4 bases lay outside the gene matches.

The V call is TRBV7-9, the J call TRBJ2-3; no clear D. Trimming stripped 10 bases from V and 2 bases from J, with 13 bases between. Germline CDR1 reads SEHNR; CDR2 reads FQNEAQ (reference sequence). The CDR3 is 13 amino acids. DNA of the CDR3: TGTGCCACAACACAACCGAACACAGATACGCAGTATTTT. As protein: CATTQPNTDTQYF.

This clone came up once. The chain combines TRBV19 with TRBJ1-1; 9 nucleotides align to TRBD1. The CDR3 sequence is 15 residues long. Germline CDR1 reads LNHDA; CDR2 reads SQIVND (reference sequence). Unmatched junction bases numbered 9, after V lost 9 bases and J lost 1 base. The CDR3 region is CARRTPGQGNTEAFF. DNA of the CDR3: TGTGCCAGGCGTACCCCGGGACAGGGGAACACTGAAGCTTTCTTT.

This rearrangement joins TRBV14 to TRBJ1-2; 7 bases fit TRBD1. V lost 5 bases, J lost 4 bases, and 10 bases stayed unmatched. The CDR3 has 15 amino acids. Germline values: CDR1 SGHDN, CDR2 FVKESK. The CDR3 is CASSKTTGEGYGYTF. Written as DNA, the CDR3 is TGTGCCAGCAGCAAAACAACAGGGGAGGGCTATGGCTACACCTTC. Together with reference TRBV14 and TRBJ1-2, the CDR3 gives the full variable domain: EAGVTQFPSHSVIEKGQTVTLRCDPISGHDNLYWYRRVMGKEIKFLLHFVKESKQDESGMPNNRFLAERTGGTYSTLKVQPAELEDSGVYFCASSKTTGEGYGYTFGSGTRLTVV.

This clone was observed once. The CDR3 loop reads CASSKVRVVRSSYNSPLHF. CDR3 bases: TGTGCCAGCAGCAAAGTGAGGGTTGTCAGGAGCTCCTATAATTCACCCCTCCACTTT. The chain uses TRBV21-1 and TRBJ1-6. TRBV21-1 is tagged as a pseudogene. The CDR3 spans 19 residues.

The chain combines TRBV28 with TRBJ1-1; no clear D. The CDR3 spans 13 residues. Trimming stripped 4 bases from V and 7 bases from J, with 13 bases between. Germline CDR1 reads MDHEN; CDR2 reads SYDVKM. For the CDR3, the DNA is TGTGCCAGCAGTTCGGCCCCTATCCATGAAGCTTTCTTT. Amino acids: CASSSAPIHEAFF.

J is TRBJ2-5 and V is TRBV7-9; unclear D gene. CDR1 is SEHNR, CDR2 FQNEAQ, per germline (reference sequence). This CDR3 is 14 amino acids long. Trimming cost V 1 base and J 5 bases, with 11 bases left between them. For the CDR3, the DNA is TGTGCCAGCAGCTTAGGGGTAGCTTACGAGACCCAGTACTTC. Amino acid sequence: CASSLGVAYETQYF. Full variable domain (missing parts from reference TRBV7-9 and TRBJ2-5): DTGVSQNPRHKITKRGQNVTFRCDPISEHNRLYWYRQTLGQGPEFLTYFQNEAQLEKSRLLSDRFSAERPKGSFSTLEIQRTEQGDSAMYLCASSLGVAYETQYFGPGTRLLVL.

This rearrangement joins TRBV5-1 to TRBJ2-5, with D possibly being TRBD2 (6 bases). Looked up from germline, CDR1 is SGHRS and CDR2 is YFSETQ. V lost 4 bases and J 1 base, leaving 20 bases between the germline ends. The length of the CDR3 is 17 residues. CDR3 DNA: TGCGCCAGCAGCATCCCAGCTAGTGGAGGGTCCCAAGAGACCCAGTACTTC. This translates into CASSIPASGGSQETQYF.

The chain is built from TRBV6-1 and TRBJ2-2; D unclear. The CDR3 is made up of 13 amino acids. In germline, CDR1 is MNHNS, CDR2 SASEGT. V was shortened by 7 bases and J by 4 bases, with 10 bases between the two germline ends. The CDR3 DNA is TGTGCCAGCAACAGAGTAACCACCGGGGAGCTGTTTTTT. This encodes CASNRVTTGELFF.

The chain has TRBV30 and TRBJ2-1; 9 bases are a match to TRBD1. V lost 4 bases, J lost 4 bases, and 11 bases stayed unmatched. CDR1 GTSNPN and CDR2 SVGIG come from the germline V gene (reference sequence). The CDR3 has 16 amino acids. The CDR3 region is CAWITRDREQYNEQFF. The CDR3 nucleotides read TGTGCCTGGATAACCCGGGACAGGGAACAATACAATGAGCAGTTCTTC.

The chain links TRBV6-5 to TRBJ1-2; no clear D gene. Germline assignment: CDR1 MNHEY and CDR2 SVGAGI. The CDR3 has 13 amino acids. V was trimmed by 6 bases and J by 0 bases, leaving 8 bases between them. DNA of the CDR3: TGTGCCAGCAGGCGCGAAGCTAACTATGGCTACACCTTC. Translating it yields CASRREANYGYTF.

V is TRBV27 and J is TRBJ2-6; D possibly corresponds to TRBD1 (5 bases). Trimming left V 0 bases short and J 0 bases short, with 9 bases between. The CDR3 is made up of 17 amino acids. The germline gives CDR1 MNHEY, CDR2 SMNVEV (reference sequence). The CDR3 coding sequence is TGTGCCAGCAGTTTATCGACAGTGCTCTCTGGGGCCAACGTCCTGACTTTC. It encodes CASSLSTVLSGANVLTF.